This TCR beta chain was sequenced during a study of vaccination and CD4 T cells after COVID-19. As regards this clonotype: What it binds is not known.

Sequencing of the DNA from cultured CD4+ T cells was carried out with the Oncomine TCR Beta short-read assay. It was cultured CD4+ T cells from which genomic DNA was extracted. One entry per CDR3 protein, called by TCRdb with MiXCR from the PCR reads. Of about 22,000 distinct CDR3 sequences listed, about 30% are singletons. Treatment: roughly ten-day PBMC culture with coronavirus spike peptide pools or control peptides (ViraFEST assay). The sample comprised cultured CD4+ T cells from blood. This sequence originates from a human donor with COVID-19.

The CDR3 spells CASSFGLAGVREQYF. The CDR3 DNA is TGTGCCAGCAGCTTCGGACTAGCGGGGGTTCGCGAGCAGTACTTC. This rearrangement joins TRBV7-2 to TRBJ2-7; 13 bases line up with TRBD2. The trim removed 3 bases at V and 6 bases at J, leaving 5 bases unmatched. CDR1 SGHTA and CDR2 FQGNSA come from the germline V gene. The CDR3 runs to 15 residues.